This T cell receptor (beta chain) was recorded in a study of shared clonotypes between healthy human individuals. Regarding this clone: This sample includes further DNA sequences coding for the same CDR3.

Sorted-subset replicate PCR reactions contained 200 ng DNA, corresponding to tens of thousands of T cell genomes. Original data processing: There were no quality scores in the junction-only immunoSEQ sequences, so filtering differed. Using immunoSEQ multiplex PCR, the repertoire was profiled, and TCRdb retains in-frame clones only, with some absent. The V and J calls and clone size were taken over from that table, and D and trimming were inferred from the DNA. Of millions of clones listed, 85% to 95% are singletons. Sequenced sample: naive CD4+ T cells sorted from blood. As for subset: CD45RA+ positively selected. The receptor was isolated from a man younger than 35 in good health.

CDR3 DNA sequence: TGCAGTGCTAGAACAGTCCCTGAAGCTTTCTTT. Encoded protein: CSARTVPEAFF. This chain joins TRBV20-1 and TRBJ1-1; D not certain. Trimming removed 2 bases from V and 6 bases from J, with 7 bases in between. The CDR3 runs 11 residues. Germline CDR1 DFQATT, CDR2 SNEGSKA (reference sequence).